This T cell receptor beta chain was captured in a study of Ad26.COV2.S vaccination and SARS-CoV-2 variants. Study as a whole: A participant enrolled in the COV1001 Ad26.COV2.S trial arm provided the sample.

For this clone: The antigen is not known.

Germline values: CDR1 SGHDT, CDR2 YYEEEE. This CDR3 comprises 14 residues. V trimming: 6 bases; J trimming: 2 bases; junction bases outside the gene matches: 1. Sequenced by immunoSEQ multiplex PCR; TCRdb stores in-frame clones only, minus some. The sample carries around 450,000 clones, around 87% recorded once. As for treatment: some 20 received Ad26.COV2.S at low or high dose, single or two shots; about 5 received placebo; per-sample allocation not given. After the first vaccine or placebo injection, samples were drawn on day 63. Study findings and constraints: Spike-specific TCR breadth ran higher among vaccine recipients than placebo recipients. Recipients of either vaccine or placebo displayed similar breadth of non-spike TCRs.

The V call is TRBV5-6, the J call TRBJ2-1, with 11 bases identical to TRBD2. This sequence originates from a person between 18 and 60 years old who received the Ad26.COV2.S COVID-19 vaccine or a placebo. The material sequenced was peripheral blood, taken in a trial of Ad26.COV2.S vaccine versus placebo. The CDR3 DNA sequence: TGTGCCAGCATTAGCGGGGGGGCCTACAATGAGCAGTTCTTC. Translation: CASISGGAYNEQFF.